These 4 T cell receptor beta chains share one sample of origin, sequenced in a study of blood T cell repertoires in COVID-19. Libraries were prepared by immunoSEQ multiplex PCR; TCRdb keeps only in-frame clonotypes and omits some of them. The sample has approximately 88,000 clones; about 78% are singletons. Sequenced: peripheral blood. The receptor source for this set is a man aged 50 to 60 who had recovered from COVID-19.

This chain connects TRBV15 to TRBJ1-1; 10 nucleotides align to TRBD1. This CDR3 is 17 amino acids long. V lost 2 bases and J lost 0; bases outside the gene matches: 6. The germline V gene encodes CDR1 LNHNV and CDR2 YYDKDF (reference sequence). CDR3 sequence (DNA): TGTGCCACCAGCAGACGGGACAGGGGACAGATGAACACTGAAGCTTTCTTT. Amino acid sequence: CATSRRDRGQMNTEAFF. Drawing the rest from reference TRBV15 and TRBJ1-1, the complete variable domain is DAMVIQNPRYQVTQFGKPVTLSCSQTLNHNVMYWYQQKSSQAPKLLFHYYDKDFNNEADTPDNFQSRRPNTSFCFLDIRSPGLGDTAMYLCATSRRDRGQMNTEAFFGQGTRLTVV.

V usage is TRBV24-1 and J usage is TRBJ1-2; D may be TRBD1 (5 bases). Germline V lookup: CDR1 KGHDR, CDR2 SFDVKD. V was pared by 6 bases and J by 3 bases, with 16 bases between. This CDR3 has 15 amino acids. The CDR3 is CATSSGGGWHYGYTF. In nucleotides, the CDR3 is TGTGCCACCAGTTCCGGCGGGGGGTGGCACTATGGCTACACCTTC.

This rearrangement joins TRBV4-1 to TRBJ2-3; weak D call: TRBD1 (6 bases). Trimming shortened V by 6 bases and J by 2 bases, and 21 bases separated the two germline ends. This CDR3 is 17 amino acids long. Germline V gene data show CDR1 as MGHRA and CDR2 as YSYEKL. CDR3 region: CASSPRVQGRPTDTQYF. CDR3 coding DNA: TGCGCCAGCAGTCCCCGAGTTCAGGGGCGTCCCACAGATACGCAGTATTTT.

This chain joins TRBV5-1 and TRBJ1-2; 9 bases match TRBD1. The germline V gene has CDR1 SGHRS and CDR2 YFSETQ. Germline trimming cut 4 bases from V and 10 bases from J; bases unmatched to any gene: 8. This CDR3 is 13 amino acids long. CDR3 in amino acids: CASSLGQGIPYTF. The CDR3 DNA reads TGCGCCAGCAGCCTGGGACAGGGCATCCCCTACACCTTC.